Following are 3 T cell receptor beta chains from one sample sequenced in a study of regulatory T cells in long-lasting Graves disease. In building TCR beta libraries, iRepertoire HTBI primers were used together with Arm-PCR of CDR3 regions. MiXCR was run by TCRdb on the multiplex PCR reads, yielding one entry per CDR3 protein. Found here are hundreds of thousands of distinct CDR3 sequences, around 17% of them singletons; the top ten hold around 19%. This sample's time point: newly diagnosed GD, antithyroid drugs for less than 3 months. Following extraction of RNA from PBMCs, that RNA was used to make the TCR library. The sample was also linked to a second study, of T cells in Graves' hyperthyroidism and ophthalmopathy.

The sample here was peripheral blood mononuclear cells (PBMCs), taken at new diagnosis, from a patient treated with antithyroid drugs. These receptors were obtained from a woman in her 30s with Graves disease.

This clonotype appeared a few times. Written as DNA, the CDR3 is TGTGCTAGCGGGAGGTTCCACAATGAGCAGTTCTTC. It yields the protein CASGRFHNEQFF. J is TRBJ2-1 and V is TRBV10-3; 10 bases map to TRBD2. Looked up from germline, CDR1 is ENHRY and CDR2 is SYGVKD. There are 12 residues in the CDR3.

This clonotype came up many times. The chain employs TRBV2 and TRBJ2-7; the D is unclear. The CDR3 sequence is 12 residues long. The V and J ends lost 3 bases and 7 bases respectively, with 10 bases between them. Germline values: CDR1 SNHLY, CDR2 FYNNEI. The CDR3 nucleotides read TGTGCCAGCAGTGATGAGATTGGGGAGCAGTACTTC. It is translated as CASSDEIGEQYF.

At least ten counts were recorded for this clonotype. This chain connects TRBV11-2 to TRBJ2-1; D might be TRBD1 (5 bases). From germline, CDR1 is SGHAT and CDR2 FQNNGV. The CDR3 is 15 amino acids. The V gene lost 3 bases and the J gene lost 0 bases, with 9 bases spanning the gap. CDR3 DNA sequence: TGTGCCAGCAGCTTGGACATTTTCTCCTACAATGAGCAGTTCTTC. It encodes CASSLDIFSYNEQFF. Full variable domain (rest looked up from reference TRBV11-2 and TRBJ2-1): EAGVAQSPRYKIIEKRQSVAFWCNPISGHATLYWYQQILGQGPKLLIQFQNNGVVDDSQLPKDRFSAERLKGVDSTLKIQPAKLEDSAVYLCASSLDIFSYNEQFFGPGTRLTVL.